The entry below describes one T cell receptor (beta chain). Its antigen is undetermined. This entry belongs to a study of cytomegalovirus exposure and HLA in healthy donors. Study-level background: The study placed approximately 81% of its approximately 430 genotyped donors in the Caucasian-associated ancestry cluster.

After removal of 2 bases from V and 5 bases from J, the junction contained 15 bases not matched to a gene. This CDR3 contains 17 residues. CDR1 and CDR2 from the germline V gene are SGDLS and YYNGEE. PCR employed 60 Vbeta and 13 Jbeta primers. Per the study methods: In a later analysis, the count reached 80 million or so unique TCR beta chains, with around 11 million shared. Repertoires were generated with immunoSEQ multiplex PCR, while TCRdb's copy carries only in-frame clones and drops some. Clonal size and the V and J genes are those of that table, whereas D and trimming came from the DNA. The sample includes some 180,000 clones, about 77% of them seen just once. Regarding the study as a whole: The authors enumerated some 160 TCR beta chains as linked to cytomegalovirus. It was in a later analysis that TCR association rates were seen to vary by HLA locus, highest for DRB1 and lowest for HLA-C.

The specimen sequenced was PBMCs. The clonotype comes from a female donor in good health and CMV-seronegative. This chain uses TRBV9 with TRBJ2-5; 7 bases match TRBD2. CDR3 nucleotide sequence: TGTGCCAGCAGCGTTGGAACTTGGGGGGGGGTTAGGGAGACCCAGTACTTC. Translating it yields CASSVGTWGGVRETQYF. Combining the CDR3 with reference TRBV9 and TRBJ2-5 gives the whole variable domain DSGVTQTPKHLITATGQRVTLRCSPRSGDLSVYWYQQSLDQGLQFLIQYYNGEERAKGNILERFSAQQFPDLHSELNLSSLELGDSALYFCASSVGTWGGVRETQYFGPGTRLLVL.